The clone carrying this T cell receptor (beta chain) has just one count. What it binds is unknown. V dropped 2 bases and J dropped 0 bases, with 1 base sitting between them. Germline CDR1 and CDR2: DFQATT and SNEGSKA (reference sequence). This CDR3 is 11 amino acids long. As processed by the authors: It was from CDR3 differences across clinicopathological groups that a distant-metastasis classifier for papillary thyroid cancer was built. TCRdb re-called clones from the PCR reads using MiXCR. Here the V and J calls rest on TCRdb's processing, not on the authors' analysis. The data contain roughly 70,000 clones, more than 15% of them singletons. No treatment had been given to any patient before thyroid surgery. The sample is drawn from a study of metastatic and nonmetastatic thyroid tumors. Study details: Patients with malignant and benign thyroid disease provided blood and tumor or nodule tissue, whose repertoires were compared.

Study findings and constraints: Significantly greater TCR beta diversity was reportedly found in malignant thyroid tumors than in benign nodules (in blood and tumor).

The gene calls are TRBV20-1 and TRBJ2-5; D unresolved. The TCR originated in a female donor with papillary thyroid cancer or a benign thyroid nodule (not recorded which). Some clones in this sample may be carry-over from other donors' samples. Sequencing input: blood. CDR3 coding DNA: TGCAGTGCTAGACACCAAGAGACCCAGTACTTC. This encodes CSARHQETQYF.